Listed here are 28 T cell receptor beta chains from one sample, sequenced in a study of blood T cell repertoires in COVID-19. Sequencing used immunoSEQ multiplex PCR; TCRdb keeps in-frame clones, though not all of them. The sample contains about 300,000 clones, roughly 84% of which appear only once. Sequencing was performed on peripheral blood. All receptors come from a human donor with COVID-19, enrolled during active disease. The donor label of this sample is uncertain.

This chain links TRBV16 with TRBJ2-3; no reliable D call. Between the trimmed V and J ends, which lost 3 bases and 5 bases, there was a span of 3 bases. CDR3 size: 11 residues. Germline CDR1 KGHSY, CDR2 FQNENV. The CDR3 bases are TGTGCCAGCAGCCACGGAGATACGCAGTATTTT. Translation gives CASSHGDTQYF.

This clone showed up just a few times. This rearrangement joins TRBV30 to TRBJ1-3; D is possibly TRBD1 (6 bases). CDR3 length: 17 amino acids. CDR1 and CDR2 from the germline V gene are GTSNPN and SVGIG (reference sequence). V lost 0 bases and J lost 0, with 15 bases in between. As DNA, the CDR3 is TGTGCCTGGAGTGTACCTGGGCAGGGGAGCTCTGGAAACACCATATATTTT. It translates to CAWSVPGQGSSGNTIYF.

This chain uses TRBV7-9 with TRBJ1-3; D is unresolved. Germline-derived CDR1 and CDR2 are SEHNR and FQNEAQ (reference sequence). This CDR3 is 16 amino acids long. V lost 2 bases, J lost 3 bases, and 14 bases lay in between. This CDR3 is CASSLQEGYDGNTIYF. The CDR3 nucleotides are TGTGCCAGCAGCTTACAGGAGGGCTACGATGGAAACACCATATATTTT.

This sequence joins TRBV12-2 and TRBJ2-1; the D segment call TRBD2 is taken from the table without a DNA check. TRBV12-2 is a recognized pseudogene. The CDR3 runs 19 residues. The chain's CDR3 is CASRLAPPTASGSGYEQFF. The CDR3 DNA reads TGTGCAAGTCGCTTAGCCCCGCCGACTGCTAGCGGGAGTGGGTATGAGCAGTTCTTC.

This clone was counted between two and nine times. The rearrangement uses TRBV14 and TRBJ1-2, with TRBD1 identical over 7 bases. Germline trimming cut 3 bases from V and 8 bases from J; bases unmatched to any gene: 6. Germline values: CDR1 SGHDN, CDR2 FVKESK. This CDR3 comprises 13 residues. The CDR3 here is CASSHRGGGGYTF. The CDR3 bases are TGTGCCAGCAGCCACAGAGGGGGCGGAGGCTACACCTTC.

This chain links TRBV6-5 with TRBJ1-1; D remains ambiguous. This CDR3 spans 16 amino acids. The germline V and J ends were trimmed by 0 bases and 10 bases, with 21 bases remaining between them. Germline V gene lookup returns CDR1 MNHEY and CDR2 SVGAGI. The DNA for the CDR3 is TGTGCCAGCAGTTACTCTTTTACTGGGCTCCGGCACCTAGCTTTCTTT. It specifies CASSYSFTGLRHLAFF.

The chain uses TRBV3-1 (or the pseudogene TRBV3-2) and TRBJ2-7; TRBD1 matches 7 bases. The V gene's germline CDR1 is LGHDT and CDR2 YNNKEL (reference sequence). J was trimmed by 4 bases and V by 0 bases; bases with no gene match: 6. This CDR3 has 15 residues. The CDR3 DNA follows: TGTGCCAGCAGCCAAGAGGGCAGGGGGAAGTACGAGCAGTACTTC. This sequence encodes CASSQEGRGKYEQYF.

V is TRBV3-1 (or the pseudogene TRBV3-2) and J is TRBJ1-4; 9 bases match TRBD1. V was clipped by 4 bases and J by 10 bases; unmatched bases: 7. Germline CDR1 reads LGHDT; CDR2 reads YNNKEL (reference sequence). The CDR3 spans 14 residues. This CDR3 reads CASSPRDREGKLFF. The DNA of the CDR3 is TGTGCCAGCAGCCCACGGGACAGGGAGGGAAAACTGTTTTTT.

The V gene is TRBV11-3, the J gene TRBJ2-2; TRBD2 matches at 7 bases. From germline, CDR1 is SGHNT and CDR2 YENEEA. This CDR3 contains 15 residues. V lost 5 bases and J lost 1; bases outside the gene matches: 4. In nucleotides, the CDR3 is TGTGCCAGCAGCCCCAGCGGGGTGAACACCGGGGAGCTGTTTTTT. Translation gives CASSPSGVNTGELFF.

This clone is a singleton in its sample. V usage is TRBV9 and J usage is TRBJ1-1; possibly TRBD1 for D (5 bases). The V and J ends lost 0 bases and 4 bases respectively, with 10 bases between them. Germline V lookup: CDR1 SGDLS, CDR2 YYNGEE. CDR3 length: 14 residues. The CDR3 is CASSVAPGITEAFF. The CDR3 DNA sequence: TGTGCCAGCAGCGTAGCACCAGGGATCACTGAAGCTTTCTTT.

This clone rates as medium-sized. The gene calls are TRBV27 and TRBJ1-2, with 9 nucleotides matching TRBD1. The CDR3 is made up of 12 amino acids. After removal of 3 bases from V and 8 bases from J, the junction contained 1 base not matched to a gene. Germline lookup yields CDR1 MNHEY and CDR2 SMNVEV (reference sequence). DNA for the CDR3: TGTGCCAGCAGTTTCGGGACAGGGGGCTACACCTTC. It yields the protein CASSFGTGGYTF.

This rearrangement joins TRBV18 to TRBJ1-3, with D unresolved. Germline V CDR1 and CDR2: KGHSH, LQKENI. Trimming left V 3 bases short and J 2 bases short, with 17 bases between. There are 17 residues in the CDR3. The CDR3: CASSPLRSGSTGNTIYF. Here the CDR3 DNA reads TGTGCCAGCTCACCCCTCCGATCAGGATCCACTGGAAACACCATATATTTT.

This clone was observed a handful of times. This rearrangement joins TRBV19 to TRBJ2-7, with D possibly matching TRBD2 (6 bases). Germline values: CDR1 LNHDA, CDR2 SQIVND (reference sequence). V was clipped by 7 bases and J by 0 bases, with 16 bases between them. The CDR3 extends over 15 amino acids. As DNA, the CDR3 is TGTGCCAGTACCCCGGGGGTTCTGACCTCCTACGAGCAGTACTTC. This translates into CASTPGVLTSYEQYF.

The sample holds a few counts of this clone. The chain has TRBV19 and TRBJ2-5, with 8 bases fitting TRBD2. This CDR3 has 14 amino acids. Per germline, CDR1 LNHDA and CDR2 SQIVND (reference sequence). Trimming took 6 bases from V and 2 from J; bases not matched to a gene: 5. Here the CDR3 DNA reads TGTGCCAGTAGCCAGACTAGCGCGCAAGAGACCCAGTACTTC. Translating gives CASSQTSAQETQYF.

The sample holds one count of this clone. The genes are TRBV5-6 and TRBJ1-2; 7 bases map to TRBD1. Germline values: CDR1 SGHDT, CDR2 YYEEEE. V gave up 2 bases and J gave up 8 bases; unmatched junction bases: 12. The CDR3 runs 15 residues. In nucleotides, the CDR3 is TGTGCCAGCAGCTTCGAACAGACAGGGTTGGGCGGCTACACCTTC. It specifies CASSFEQTGLGGYTF.

The rearrangement joins TRBV6-5 to TRBJ2-1, with D tentatively TRBD2 (5 bases). V was trimmed by 7 bases and J by 5 bases, leaving 12 bases between them. Germline values: CDR1 MNHEY, CDR2 SVGAGI. This CDR3 has 13 residues. The CDR3 nucleotides are TGTGCCAGCACCCGGACTGGAGACAATGAGCAGTTCTTC. It translates to CASTRTGDNEQFF.

This chain joins TRBV5-1 and TRBJ2-7, with D maybe TRBD2 (5 bases). The CDR3 loop spans 14 amino acids. Trimming pared 4 bases from V and 6 bases from J, leaving 17 bases between. Germline V gene sequence: CDR1 SGHRS, CDR2 YFSETQ. The CDR3 sequence: CASSRSGPNGEQYF. DNA for the CDR3: TGCGCCAGCAGCAGAAGCGGCCCCAACGGCGAGCAGTACTTC.

The chain couples TRBV5-4 to TRBJ1-1; 7 nucleotides align to TRBD1. This CDR3 has 15 amino acids. The germline V gene encodes CDR1 SGHNT and CDR2 YYREEE (reference sequence). The junction had 10 bases not matched to a gene; V was cut back by 4 bases and J by 4 bases. CDR3 residues: CASSASTGVGTEAFF. Here the CDR3 DNA reads TGTGCCAGCAGCGCCAGCACAGGGGTAGGCACTGAAGCTTTCTTT.

V gene TRBV7-9 combines with J gene TRBJ2-2; perhaps TRBD2 as D (6 bases). The V gene's germline CDR1 is SEHNR and CDR2 FQNEAQ (reference sequence). V lost 5 bases and J 1 base, leaving 11 bases between the germline ends. The CDR3 length is 15 residues. The CDR3 nucleotides read TGTGCCAGCAGCAGAGTAGCGGTGAACACCGGGGAGCTGTTTTTT. This gives the protein CASSRVAVNTGELFF.

Notes on this clone: At one end, the junction sequence differs from germline, possibly due to a read error. The V gene is TRBV19, the J gene TRBJ2-1; 8 bases fit TRBD1. This CDR3 has 14 residues. The germline CDR1 and CDR2 sequences are LNHDA and SQIVND (reference sequence). CDR3 amino acids: CASSLDRGYNEQFF. The CDR3 region has the DNA TGTGCCAGTAGTCTAGACAGGGGTTACAATGAGCAGTTCTTC.

This clone has more than one count but fewer than ten. The chain is built from TRBV18 and TRBJ1-4, with D perhaps TRBD1 (6 bases). This CDR3 is 14 amino acids long. V lost 5 bases to trimming and J lost 5 bases, with 12 bases between them. Germline CDR1 reads KGHSH; CDR2 reads LQKENI. The CDR3 DNA reads TGTGCCAGCTCAAGACAGGCGATAAATGAAAAACTGTTTTTT. Translated, it gives CASSRQAINEKLFF.

The gene calls are TRBV7-3 and TRBJ2-1; the match to TRBD2 covers 9 bases. V trimming: 5 bases; J trimming: 3 bases; junction bases outside the gene matches: 5. Germline V lookup: CDR1 SGHTA, CDR2 FQGTGA. This CDR3 spans 15 amino acids. The CDR3 nucleotides read TGTGCCAGCAGCCGAGGACTAGCGAGCTACAATGAGCAGTTCTTC. As protein: CASSRGLASYNEQFF.

The chain has TRBV27 and TRBJ2-2; 14 nucleotides agree with TRBD2. The CDR3 is 21 amino acids. Germline loops: CDR1 MNHEY, CDR2 SMNVEV (reference sequence). V trimming: 6 bases; J trimming: 4 bases; junction bases outside the gene matches: 19. The CDR3 DNA is TGTGCCAGCAGCCCCGGTCCGGGACTAGCGGGAGAGGATCACGGCACCGGGGAGCTGTTTTTT. Protein: CASSPGPGLAGEDHGTGELFF.

The rearrangement links TRBV7-8 to TRBJ2-1; perhaps TRBD1 as D (5 bases). Germline CDR1 and CDR2: SGHVS and FQNEAQ. CDR3 size: 14 residues. Deletions cut 5 bases from V and 9 bases from J, with 17 bases between. CDR3 coding DNA: TGTGCCAGCAGCCTCGACAGTTTAGGTGGTGAGCAGTTCTTC. Translating it yields CASSLDSLGGEQFF.

V usage is TRBV6-1 and J usage is TRBJ1-5, with unresolved D. The germline gives CDR1 MNHNS, CDR2 SASEGT. This CDR3 is 14 amino acids long. Trimming shortened V by 5 bases and J by 3 bases, and 11 bases separated the two germline ends. The DNA of the CDR3 is TGTGCCAGCAGTCAGGCCGAAATCAATCAGCCCCAGCATTTT. Protein sequence: CASSQAEINQPQHF.

This chain connects TRBV2 to TRBJ2-5; D not certain. V was clipped by 4 bases and J by 4 bases, with 10 bases between them. From germline, CDR1 is SNHLY and CDR2 FYNNEI. The CDR3 is 13 residues long. The CDR3 nucleotides read TGTGCCAGCAGTGTTTTTGGTAGAGAGACCCAGTACTTC. It translates to CASSVFGRETQYF.

The chain joins TRBV2 to TRBJ2-3; D is unclear. The CDR3 runs 11 residues. With 4 bases removed from V and 5 bases from J, the gap between germline ends came to 4 bases. CDR1 and CDR2 (germline): SNHLY, FYNNEI. CDR3 nucleotide sequence: TGTGCCAGCAGTGTACTAGATACGCAGTATTTT. It encodes CASSVLDTQYF.

The gene calls are TRBV7-2 and TRBJ1-6, with 8 bases aligning to TRBD1. The CDR3 loop spans 14 amino acids. V gave up 5 bases and J gave up 10 bases; unmatched junction bases: 7. CDR1 and CDR2 from the germline V gene are SGHTA and FQGNSA. The CDR3 nucleotides read TGTGCCAGCAGCGCTCAGGGGGCGTCATCACCCCTCCACTTT. Amino acids: CASSAQGASSPLHF.